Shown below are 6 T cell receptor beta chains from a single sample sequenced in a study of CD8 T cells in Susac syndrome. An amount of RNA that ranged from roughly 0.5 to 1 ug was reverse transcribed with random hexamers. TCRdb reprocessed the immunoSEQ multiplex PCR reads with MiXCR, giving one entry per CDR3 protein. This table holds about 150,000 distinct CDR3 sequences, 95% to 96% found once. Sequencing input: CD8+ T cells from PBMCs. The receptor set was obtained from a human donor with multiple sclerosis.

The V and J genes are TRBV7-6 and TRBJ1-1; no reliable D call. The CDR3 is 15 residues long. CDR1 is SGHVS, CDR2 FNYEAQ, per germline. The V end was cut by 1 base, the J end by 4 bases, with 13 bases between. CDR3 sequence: CASSLVEGLGTEAFF. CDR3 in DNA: TGTGCCAGCAGCTTAGTGGAGGGTTTGGGCACTGAAGCTTTCTTT.

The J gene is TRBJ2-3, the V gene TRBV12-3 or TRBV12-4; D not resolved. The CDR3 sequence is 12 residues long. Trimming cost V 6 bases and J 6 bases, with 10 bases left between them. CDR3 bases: TGTGCCAGCAGACCTACAGTTGATACGCAGTATTTT. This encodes CASRPTVDTQYF.

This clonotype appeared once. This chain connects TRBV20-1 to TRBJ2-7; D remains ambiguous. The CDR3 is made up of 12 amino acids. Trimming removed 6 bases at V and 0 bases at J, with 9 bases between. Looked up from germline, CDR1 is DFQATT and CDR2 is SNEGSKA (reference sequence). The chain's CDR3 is CSAPGLSYEQYF. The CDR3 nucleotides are TGCAGTGCGCCCGGCCTCTCCTACGAGCAGTACTTC.

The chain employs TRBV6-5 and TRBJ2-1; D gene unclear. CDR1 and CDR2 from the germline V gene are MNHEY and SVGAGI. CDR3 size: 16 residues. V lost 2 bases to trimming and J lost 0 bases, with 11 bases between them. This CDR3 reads CASSYVVASSYNEQFF. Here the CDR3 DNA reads TGTGCCAGCAGTTACGTCGTCGCAAGCTCCTACAATGAGCAGTTCTTC.

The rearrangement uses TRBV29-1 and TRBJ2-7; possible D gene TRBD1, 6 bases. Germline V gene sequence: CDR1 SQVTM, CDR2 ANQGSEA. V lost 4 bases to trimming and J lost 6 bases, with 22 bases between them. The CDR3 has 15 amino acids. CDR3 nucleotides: TGCAGCGTTGCCCGGGACACCCCCTACCCCATCGAGCAGTACTTC. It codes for CSVARDTPYPIEQYF.

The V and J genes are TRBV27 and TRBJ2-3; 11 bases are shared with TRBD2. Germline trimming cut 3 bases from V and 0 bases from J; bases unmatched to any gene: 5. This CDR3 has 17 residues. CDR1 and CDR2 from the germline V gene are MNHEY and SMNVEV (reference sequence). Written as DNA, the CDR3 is TGTGCCAGCAGTTTCCGGGGACTAGCGGAGAGCACAGATACGCAGTATTTT. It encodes CASSFRGLAESTDTQYF.